The present T cell receptor (beta chain) was sequenced within a study of shared clonotypes between healthy human individuals. Study results and caveats: Deeper or shallower sequencing was expected to change how clonotypes are shared among donors. Though the depth was large, rarefaction showed that sorted-subset sequencing was incomplete. In a handful of donors, about 5% of naive CD4 clonotypes appeared in common.

The study separated CD4+ cells into CD45RA+ naive and CD45RA-negative memory subsets. TCRdb keeps only in-frame clones here, not all; method: immunoSEQ multiplex PCR. The sample carries some 2,000,000 clones, roughly 94% recorded once. This clone was recorded once. Its antigen is as yet unknown. The CDR3 is 13 amino acids. The germline gives CDR1 MNHEY, CDR2 SVGAGI. Between the trimmed V and J ends, which lost 5 bases and 7 bases, there was a span of 12 bases. This clonotype originated in a man aged 18 to 30 in good health. The specimen sequenced was naive CD4+ T cells sorted from blood. The subset is: CD45RA+ positively selected. The V gene is TRBV6-5, the J gene TRBJ2-1; the D gene is possibly TRBD2 (5 bases). CDR3 bases: TGTGCCAGCAGTCCACTAGTTTGGAATGAGCAGTTCTTC. Protein product: CASSPLVWNEQFF.